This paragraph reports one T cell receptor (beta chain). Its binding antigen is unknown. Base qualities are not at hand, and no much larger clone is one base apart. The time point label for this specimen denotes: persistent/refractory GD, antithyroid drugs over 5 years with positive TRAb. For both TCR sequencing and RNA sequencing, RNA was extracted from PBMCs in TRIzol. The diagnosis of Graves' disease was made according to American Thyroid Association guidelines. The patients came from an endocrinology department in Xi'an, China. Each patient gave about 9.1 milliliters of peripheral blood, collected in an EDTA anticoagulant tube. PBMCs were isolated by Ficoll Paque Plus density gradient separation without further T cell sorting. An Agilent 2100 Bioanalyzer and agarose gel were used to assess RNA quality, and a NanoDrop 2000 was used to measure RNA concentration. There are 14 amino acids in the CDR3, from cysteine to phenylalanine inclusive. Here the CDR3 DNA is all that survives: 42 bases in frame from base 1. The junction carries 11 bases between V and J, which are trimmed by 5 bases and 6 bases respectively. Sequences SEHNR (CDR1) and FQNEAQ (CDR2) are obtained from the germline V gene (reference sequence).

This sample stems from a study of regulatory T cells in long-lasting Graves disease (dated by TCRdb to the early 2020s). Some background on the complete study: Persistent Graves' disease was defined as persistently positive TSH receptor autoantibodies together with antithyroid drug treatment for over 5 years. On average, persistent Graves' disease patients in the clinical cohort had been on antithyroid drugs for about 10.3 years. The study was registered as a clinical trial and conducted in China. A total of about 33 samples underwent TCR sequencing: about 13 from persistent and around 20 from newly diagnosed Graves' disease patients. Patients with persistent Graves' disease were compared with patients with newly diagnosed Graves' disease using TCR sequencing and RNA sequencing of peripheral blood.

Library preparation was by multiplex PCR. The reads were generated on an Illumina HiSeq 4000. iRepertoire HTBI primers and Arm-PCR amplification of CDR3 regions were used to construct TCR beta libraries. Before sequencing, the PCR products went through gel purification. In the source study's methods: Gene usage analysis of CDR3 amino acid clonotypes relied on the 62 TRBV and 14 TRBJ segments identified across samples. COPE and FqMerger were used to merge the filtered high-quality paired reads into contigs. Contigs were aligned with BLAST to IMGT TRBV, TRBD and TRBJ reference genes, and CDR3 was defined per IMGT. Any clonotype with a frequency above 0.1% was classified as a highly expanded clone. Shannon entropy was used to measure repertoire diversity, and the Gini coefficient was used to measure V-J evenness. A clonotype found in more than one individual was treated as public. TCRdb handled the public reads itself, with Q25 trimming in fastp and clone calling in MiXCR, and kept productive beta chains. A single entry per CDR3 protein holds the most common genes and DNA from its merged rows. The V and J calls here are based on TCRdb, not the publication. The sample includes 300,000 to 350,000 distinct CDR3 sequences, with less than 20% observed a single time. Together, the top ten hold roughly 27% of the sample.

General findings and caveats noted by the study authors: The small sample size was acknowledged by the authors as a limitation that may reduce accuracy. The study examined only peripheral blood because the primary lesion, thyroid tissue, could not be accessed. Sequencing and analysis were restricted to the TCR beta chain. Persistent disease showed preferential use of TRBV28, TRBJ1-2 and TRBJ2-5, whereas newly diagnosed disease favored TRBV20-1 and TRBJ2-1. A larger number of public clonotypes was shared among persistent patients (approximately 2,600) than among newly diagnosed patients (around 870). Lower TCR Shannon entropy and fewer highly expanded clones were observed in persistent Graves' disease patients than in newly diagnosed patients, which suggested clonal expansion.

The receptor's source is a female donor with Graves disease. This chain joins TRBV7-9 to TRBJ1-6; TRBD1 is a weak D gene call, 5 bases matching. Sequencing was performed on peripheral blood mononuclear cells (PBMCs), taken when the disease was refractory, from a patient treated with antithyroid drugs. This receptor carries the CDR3 CASSPRAGNSPLHF. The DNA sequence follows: TGTGCCAGCAGCCCCAGGGCTGGTAATTCACCCCTCCACTTT.